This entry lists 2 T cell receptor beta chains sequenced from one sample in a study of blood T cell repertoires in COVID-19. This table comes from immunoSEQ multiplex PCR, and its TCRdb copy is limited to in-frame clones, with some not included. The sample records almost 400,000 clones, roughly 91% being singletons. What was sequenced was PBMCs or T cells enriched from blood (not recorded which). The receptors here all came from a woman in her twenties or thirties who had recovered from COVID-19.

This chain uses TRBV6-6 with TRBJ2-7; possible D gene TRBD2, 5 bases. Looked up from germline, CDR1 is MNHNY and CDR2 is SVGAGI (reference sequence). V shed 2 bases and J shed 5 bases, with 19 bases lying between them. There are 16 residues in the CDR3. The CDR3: CASSYEAGSGWHEQYF. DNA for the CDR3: TGTGCCAGCAGTTACGAGGCGGGCAGTGGTTGGCACGAGCAGTACTTC.

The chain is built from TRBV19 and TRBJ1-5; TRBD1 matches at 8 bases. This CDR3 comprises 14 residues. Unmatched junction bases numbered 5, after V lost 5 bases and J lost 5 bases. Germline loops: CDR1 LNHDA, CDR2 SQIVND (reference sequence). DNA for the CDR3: TGTGCCAGTAGTCCCCGGACAGGGTATCAGCCCCAGCATTTT. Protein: CASSPRTGYQPQHF.